This record concerns one T cell receptor (beta chain) sequence. As yet, its antigen is unknown. Unique molecular identifiers were used to barcode this TCRbeta library. TCRdb called the PCR reads again in MiXCR, with one record for every CDR3 protein. This sample carries hundreds of thousands of distinct CDR3 sequences, around 13% of them seen once, and the ten largest clones take 0.79%. The entry originates in a study of T-cell reconstitution after alpha-beta-depleted transplantation in children. Study observations and caveats: In patients about two months after transplant, alpha-beta T cells reportedly arose from several hundred expanded graft clones. At the one-year point after transplant, T-cell counts and TCRbeta diversity were found to come mostly from T cells that had been newly produced. Day-60 TCRbeta diversity that was high in some patients was derived from surviving recipient T cells and thymic progenitors.

Germline-derived CDR1 and CDR2 are SNHLY and FYNNEI. The CDR3 is 14 residues long. The ends were cut back, 2 bases at V and 0 bases at J, with 6 bases in the middle. The sequence was collected from a girl aged 2 to 9 with congenital amegakaryocytic thrombocytopenia, due to receive a stem cell transplant. Material: PBMCs, obtained before TCRalphabeta/CD19-depleted stem cell transplant. J is TRBJ2-3 and V is TRBV2; D ambiguous. The CDR3 DNA follows: TGTGCCAGCAGTGAACTCATAAGCACAGATACGCAGTATTTT. Translated: CASSELISTDTQYF.